These T cell receptor beta chains were read from a single sample in a study of blood T cell repertoires in COVID-19. The protocol was immunoSEQ multiplex PCR, while the TCRdb copy is restricted to in-frame clones and leaves out a portion. This table holds about 100,000 clones, around 90% found once. The material sequenced was peripheral blood. The receptor source for this set is an older woman with acute or convalescent COVID-19. Both conserved end residues are trimmed from each CDR3. Each record gives: D gene, CDR3 length, J gene, V gene, CDR3 protein. A D gene is named only where the DNA matches it firmly.

NA,11,TRBJ1-2,TRBV3-1/TRBV3-2,ASSQGAEYGYT
TRBD1,12,TRBJ2-1,TRBV7-8,ASSYRDRNNEQF
NA,13,TRBJ1-1,TRBV11-2,ASSLVSRPNTEAF
NA,10,TRBJ2-5,TRBV30,AKGGAKETQY
NA,13,TRBJ1-2,TRBV2,ASRWGQEKPYGYT
NA,12,TRBJ2-5,TRBV2,ASSQGYPQETQY
NA,15,TRBJ2-2,TRBV2,ASSDIGAGWDTGELF
TRBD2,14,TRBJ2-7,TRBV30,AWSAPGLAGIYEQY
NA,12,TRBJ1-2,TRBV27,ASSFTGPPYGYT
TRBD1,11,TRBJ1-5,TRBV30,ACSGQGHQPQH
TRBD1,13,TRBJ1-5,TRBV27,ASRLTGGIIQPQH
TRBD2,13,TRBJ2-7,TRBV3-1/TRBV3-2,ASTRGEGNSYEQY
TRBD1,14,TRBJ1-6,TRBV27,ASSLSWTGRRSPLH
TRBD2,13,TRBJ2-1,TRBV7-3,ASSDSGSSYNEQF